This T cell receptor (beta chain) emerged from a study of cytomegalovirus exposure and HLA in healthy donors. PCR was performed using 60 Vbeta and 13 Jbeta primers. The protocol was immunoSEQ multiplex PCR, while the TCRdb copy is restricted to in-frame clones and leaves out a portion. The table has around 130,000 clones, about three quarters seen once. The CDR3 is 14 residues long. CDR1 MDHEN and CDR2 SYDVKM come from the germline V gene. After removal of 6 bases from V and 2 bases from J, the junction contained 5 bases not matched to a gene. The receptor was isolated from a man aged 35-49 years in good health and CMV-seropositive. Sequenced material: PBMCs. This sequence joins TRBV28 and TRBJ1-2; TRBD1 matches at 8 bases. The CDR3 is CASRSGGGNYGYTF. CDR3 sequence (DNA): TGTGCCAGCAGATCAGGGGGCGGGAACTATGGCTACACCTTC.